The present T cell receptor beta chain was sequenced within a study of beta chain features in type 1 diabetes. Germline CDR1 is SGHTA and CDR2 is FQGNSA. This CDR3 contains 15 residues. V shed 1 base and J shed 0 bases, with 10 bases lying between them. Expressed TCRB transcripts were sequenced after all isolated RNA was converted to cDNA. Data came from immunoSEQ multiplex PCR; TCRdb stores just in-frame clones and leaves some out. The repertoire includes 300,000 to 350,000 clones, about 13% of them detected once, and roughly 0.015% sits in the top ten. Turning to this clone: As yet, its antigen is unknown.

Notes on the study in general: TCRB repertoires of naive, central memory and Treg cells appeared more similar among patients than among healthy donors. Individuals with type 1 diabetes displayed fewer insertions and more deletions at VDJ junctions. Across all four CD4+ subsets, people with type 1 diabetes showed modestly shorter TCRB CDR3s.

Only one heparinised blood draw was taken per donor, and its volume averaged about 120 mL. The source of this sequence is a woman between 18 and 30 years old with type 1 diabetes. The material sequenced was naive CD4+ T cells from blood. This chain uses TRBV7-2 with TRBJ2-7, with unresolved D. The CDR3 DNA is TGTGCCAGCAGCTTAGACTATTACGCCTCCTACGAGCAGTACTTC. It yields the protein CASSLDYYASYEQYF.